This T cell receptor (beta chain) stems from a study of blood T cell repertoires in COVID-19. Study context: There were acute and convalescent COVID-19 samples, and they came from the United States, Italy and Spain. Sources were T cells, B-cell-depleted T cells, or PBMCs; the material itself was cDNA or gDNA.

Original processing notes: Cell counts per sample came from amplifying reference gene primers. Assay used: immunoSEQ multiplex PCR; TCRdb lists only in-frame clones, some missing. V, J and clone size were drawn from that table, and D and trimming were deduced from the DNA. The table shows about 170,000 clones, with 84% occurring only once. The CDR3 is 14 amino acids. The sample taken for sequencing was peripheral blood. The V and J genes are TRBV1 and TRBJ2-2; the DNA was not used to check the table's D call, TRBD1. TRBV1 is labeled a pseudogene. The sequence came from a human donor with acute or convalescent COVID-19. The donor label of this sample is uncertain. CDR3 DNA sequence: TGCACCAGCAGCCATCCAGTTTGGGGGCCCGAGCTGTTTTTT. Translated, it gives CTSSHPVWGPELFF.